This T cell receptor (beta chain) was sequenced in a study of CD8 T cells in Susac syndrome. RNA was extracted with the RNeasy kit, and a quantity of about 0.45 to 1 ug was reverse transcribed using random hexamers. TCRdb fed the immunoSEQ multiplex PCR reads into MiXCR, producing one record per CDR3 protein. Seen here are roughly 60,000 distinct CDR3 sequences, approximately 94% observed once, and the top ten hold roughly 0.19%. This CDR3 is 16 amino acids long. From germline, CDR1 is SEHNR and CDR2 FQNEAQ (reference sequence). With 4 bases clipped from V and 4 bases from J, the junction kept 9 bases outside the gene matches. CD8+ and CD4+ blood T cells underwent TCR beta sequencing. TEMRA cells were enriched by FACS, while CD8+ and CD4+ T cells were obtained through a negative isolation that was performed magnetically.

The sequenced sample was CD8+ T cells from PBMCs. The V call is TRBV7-9, the J call TRBJ2-2; 7 nucleotides match TRBD1. The TCR originated in a human donor in good health. The CDR3 spells CASSSWGTASTGELFF. The CDR3 region has the DNA TGTGCCAGCAGCTCGTGGGGGACAGCGAGCACCGGGGAGCTGTTTTTT.